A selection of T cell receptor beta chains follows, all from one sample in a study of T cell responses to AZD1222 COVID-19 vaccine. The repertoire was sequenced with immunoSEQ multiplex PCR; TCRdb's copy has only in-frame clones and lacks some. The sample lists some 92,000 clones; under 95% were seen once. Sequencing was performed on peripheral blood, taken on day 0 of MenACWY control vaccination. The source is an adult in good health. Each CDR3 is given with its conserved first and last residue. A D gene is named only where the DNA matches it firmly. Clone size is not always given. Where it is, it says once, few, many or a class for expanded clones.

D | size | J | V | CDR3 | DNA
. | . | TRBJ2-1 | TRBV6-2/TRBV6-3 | CASSYLLQGEQFF | TGTGCCAGCAGTTATCTATTACAGGGAGAGCAGTTCTTC
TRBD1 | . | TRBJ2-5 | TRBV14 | CASSPLPGQGGETQYF | TGTGCCAGCAGCCCACTTCCGGGACAGGGAGGGGAGACCCAGTACTTC
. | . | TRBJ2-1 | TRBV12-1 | CASSFGQRVRTGGNEQFF | TGTGCCAGCAGCTTTGGCCAGCGCGTCAGGACAGGGGGGAATGAGCAGTTCTTC
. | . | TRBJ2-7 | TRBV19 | CASSSQGGSYEQYF | TGTGCCAGTAGTTCACAGGGTGGGTCCTACGAGCAGTACTTC
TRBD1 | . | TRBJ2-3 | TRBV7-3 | CASSFTGTGSTDTQYF | TGTGCCAGCAGCTTCACCGGGACAGGGAGCACAGATACGCAGTATTTT
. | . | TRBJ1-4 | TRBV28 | CASSLPGPATNEKLFF | TGTGCCAGCAGTTTACCGGGTCCCGCAACTAATGAAAAACTGTTTTTT
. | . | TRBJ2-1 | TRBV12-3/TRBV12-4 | CASSLRLNNEQFF | TGTGCCAGCAGTTTACGGCTAAACAATGAGCAGTTCTTC
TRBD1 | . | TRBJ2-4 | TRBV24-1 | CATSDGTGVGNIQYF | TGTGCCACCAGTGATGGTACAGGGGTGGGGAACATTCAGTACTTC
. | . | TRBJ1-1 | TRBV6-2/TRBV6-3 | CASSSSGGVNTEAFF | TGTGCCAGCAGTTCCTCGGGGGGAGTGAACACTGAAGCTTTCTTT
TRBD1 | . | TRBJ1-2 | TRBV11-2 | CASSLTGGWTYGYTF | TGTGCCAGCAGCTTAACAGGGGGCTGGACCTATGGCTACACCTTC
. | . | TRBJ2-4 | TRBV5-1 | CASSLDGSRLAKNIQYF | TGCGCCAGCAGCTTGGATGGTAGCCGCCTAGCCAAAAACATTCAGTACTTC
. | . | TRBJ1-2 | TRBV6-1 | CASSDAPGNYGYTF | TGTGCCAGCAGTGACGCCCCGGGGAACTATGGCTACACCTTC
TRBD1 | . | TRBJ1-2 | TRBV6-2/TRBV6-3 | CASSSLLGQNFNYGYTF | TGTGCCAGCAGTTCCCTATTGGGACAGAACTTTAACTATGGCTACACCTTC
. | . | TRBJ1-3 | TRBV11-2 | CASSLDLGNTIYF | TGTGCCAGCAGCTTAGATTTAGGAAACACCATATATTTT
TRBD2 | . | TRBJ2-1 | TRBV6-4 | CASSDASGGVNEQFF | TGTGCCAGCAGTGACGCTAGCGGGGGGGTCAATGAGCAGTTCTTC
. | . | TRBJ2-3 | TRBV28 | CASSSGTVDTQYF | TGTGCCAGCAGTTCCGGGACGGTTGATACGCAGTATTTT
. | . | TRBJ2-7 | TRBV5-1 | CASSETGTKYEQYF | TGCGCCAGCAGCGAGACAGGGACTAAATACGAGCAGTACTTC
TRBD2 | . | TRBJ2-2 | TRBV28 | CASRTSAGGSTGELFF | TGTGCCAGCAGAACCTCCGCGGGAGGAAGCACCGGGGAGCTGTTTTTT
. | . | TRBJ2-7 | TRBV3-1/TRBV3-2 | CASSFSSYEQYF | TGTGCCAGCAGTTTCAGTTCCTACGAGCAGTACTTC
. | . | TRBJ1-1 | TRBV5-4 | CASSLTPQGDTEAFF | TGTGCCAGCAGCTTGACCCCTCAGGGCGACACTGAAGCTTTCTTT
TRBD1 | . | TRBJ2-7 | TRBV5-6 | CASSLKGDRASEQYF | TGTGCCAGCAGCTTGAAGGGAGACAGGGCCAGCGAGCAGTACTTC
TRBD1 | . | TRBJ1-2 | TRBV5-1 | CASSQGQDRGYTF | TGCGCCAGCAGCCAAGGACAGGATAGGGGCTACACCTTC
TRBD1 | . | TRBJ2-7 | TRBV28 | CASGVIIQGNGEQYF | TGTGCCAGCGGCGTAATTATACAGGGGAATGGCGAGCAGTACTTC
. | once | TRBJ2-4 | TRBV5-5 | CASSLLSWGAKNIQYF | TGTGCCAGCAGCTTGCTGTCGTGGGGGGCTAAAAACATTCAGTACTTC
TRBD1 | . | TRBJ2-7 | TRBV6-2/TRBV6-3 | CASSYPMDRGLYEQYF | TGTGCCAGCAGTTACCCCATGGACAGGGGGCTCTACGAGCAGTACTTC
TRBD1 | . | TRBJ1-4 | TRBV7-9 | CASGTGGEKLFF | TGTGCCAGCGGGACAGGGGGTGAAAAACTGTTTTTT
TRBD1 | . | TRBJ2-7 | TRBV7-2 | CASSTGQGYEQYF | TGTGCCAGCAGTACCGGACAGGGCTACGAGCAGTACTTC
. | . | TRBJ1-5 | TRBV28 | CASRTGGQPQHF | TGTGCCAGCAGGACGGGCGGTCAGCCCCAGCATTTT
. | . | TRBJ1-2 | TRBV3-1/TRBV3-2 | CASSQAGFGYTF | TGTGCCAGCAGCCAAGCGGGGTTTGGCTACACCTTC
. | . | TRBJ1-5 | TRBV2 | CASGSEGNQPQHF | TGTGCCTCTGGTAGTGAGGGGAATCAGCCCCAGCATTTT
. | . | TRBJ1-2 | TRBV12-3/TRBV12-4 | CASSLAENYGYTF | TGTGCCAGCAGTTTAGCGGAGAACTATGGCTACACCTTC
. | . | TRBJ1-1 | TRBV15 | CATSRDLRSHTEAFF | TGTGCCACCAGCAGAGATTTGCGATCGCACACTGAAGCTTTCTTT
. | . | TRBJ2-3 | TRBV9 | CASSVGHSKDTQYF | TGTGCCAGCAGCGTTGGACATTCGAAGGATACGCAGTATTTT
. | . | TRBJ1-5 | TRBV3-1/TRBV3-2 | CASSQDSGQQPQHF | TGTGCCAGCAGCCAAGATTCGGGTCAGCAGCCCCAGCATTTT
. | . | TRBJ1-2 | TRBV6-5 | CASSHGGREANGYTF | TGTGCCAGCAGCCACGGTGGCAGGGAAGCCAATGGCTACACCTTC
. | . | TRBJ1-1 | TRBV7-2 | CASSLTGSGTEAFF | TGTGCCAGCAGCCTTACAGGGTCAGGCACTGAAGCTTTCTTT
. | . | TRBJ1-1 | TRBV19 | CASSPISGHNTEAFF | TGTGCCAGTAGCCCAATTTCGGGACACAACACTGAAGCTTTCTTT
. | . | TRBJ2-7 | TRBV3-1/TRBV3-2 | CASSQGLLTSSYEQYF | TGTGCCAGCAGCCAAGGACTCCTAACGAGCTCCTACGAGCAGTACTTC
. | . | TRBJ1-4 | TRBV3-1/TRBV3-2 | CASSQQGEGEKLFF | TGTGCCAGCAGCCAACAAGGAGAGGGTGAAAAACTGTTTTTT
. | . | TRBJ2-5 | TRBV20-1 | CSASPASSGETQYF | TGCAGTGCTAGTCCTGCGTCCTCCGGAGAGACCCAGTACTTC
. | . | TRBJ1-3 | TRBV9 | CASSVDSGTGNTIYF | TGTGCCAGCAGCGTAGACTCAGGGACTGGAAACACCATATATTTT
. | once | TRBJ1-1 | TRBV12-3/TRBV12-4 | CASSRGGNTEAFF | TGTGCCAGCAGTAGGGGGGGGAACACTGAAGCTTTCTTT
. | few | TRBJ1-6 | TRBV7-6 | CASSLEAGSYNSPLHF | TGTGCCAGCAGCTTAGAGGCAGGCTCCTATAATTCACCCCTCCACTTT
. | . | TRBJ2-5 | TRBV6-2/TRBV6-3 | CASSYSGPPVYF | TGTGCCAGCAGTTACTCCGGGCCACCCGTGTACTTC
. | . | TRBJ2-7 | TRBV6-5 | CASSYGRDIYEQYF | TGTGCCAGCAGTTACGGCCGGGACATCTACGAGCAGTACTTC
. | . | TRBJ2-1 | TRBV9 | CASSVVGSYNEQFF | TGTGCCAGCAGCGTAGTGGGCTCCTACAATGAGCAGTTCTTC
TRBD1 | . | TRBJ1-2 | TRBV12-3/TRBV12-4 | CASTQTGGWGYTF | TGTGCCAGCACTCAGACAGGGGGCTGGGGCTACACCTTC
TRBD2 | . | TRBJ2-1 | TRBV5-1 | CASSLRREHEQFF | TGCGCCAGCAGCTTGAGGCGGGAGCATGAGCAGTTCTTC
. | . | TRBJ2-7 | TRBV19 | CASSPHKGGNYEQYF | TGTGCCAGTAGTCCTCACAAGGGGGGAAATTACGAGCAGTACTTC
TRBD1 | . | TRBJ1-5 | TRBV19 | CASSIGAGGSNQPQHF | TGTGCCAGTAGTATAGGGGCAGGGGGCAGCAATCAGCCCCAGCATTTT